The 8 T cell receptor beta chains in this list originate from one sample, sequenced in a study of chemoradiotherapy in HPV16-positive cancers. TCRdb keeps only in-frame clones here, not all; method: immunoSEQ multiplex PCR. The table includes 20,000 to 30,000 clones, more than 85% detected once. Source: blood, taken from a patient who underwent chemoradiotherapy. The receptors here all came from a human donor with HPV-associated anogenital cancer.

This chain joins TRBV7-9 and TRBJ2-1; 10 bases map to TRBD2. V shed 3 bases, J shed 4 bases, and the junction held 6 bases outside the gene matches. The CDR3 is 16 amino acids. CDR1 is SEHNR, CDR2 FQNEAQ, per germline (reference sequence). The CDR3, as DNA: TGTGCCAGCAGCTTTTTTGGACTAGCGGCTTACAATGAGCAGTTCTTC. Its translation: CASSFFGLAAYNEQFF.

CDR3 region: CATKQDYEQYF. CDR3 bases: TGTGCCACCAAGCAAGACTACGAGCAGTACTTC. The chain couples TRBV6-1 to TRBJ2-7; D unclear. The CDR3 is 11 residues long. The V end lost 10 bases, the J end lost 3 bases, and 10 bases lay between the germline ends. Germline V gives CDR1 MNHNS, CDR2 SASEGT.

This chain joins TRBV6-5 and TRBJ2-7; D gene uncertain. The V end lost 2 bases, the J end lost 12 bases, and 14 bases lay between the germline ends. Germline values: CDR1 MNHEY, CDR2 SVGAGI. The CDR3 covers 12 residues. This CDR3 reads CASSYKGPRRYF. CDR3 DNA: TGTGCCAGCAGTTACAAAGGCCCTAGGCGGTACTTC.

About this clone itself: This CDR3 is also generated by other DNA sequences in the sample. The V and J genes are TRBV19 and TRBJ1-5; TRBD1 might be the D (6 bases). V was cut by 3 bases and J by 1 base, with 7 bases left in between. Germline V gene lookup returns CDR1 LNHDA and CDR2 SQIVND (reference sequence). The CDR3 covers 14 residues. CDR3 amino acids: CASSIQGSNQPQHF. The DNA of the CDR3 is TGTGCCAGTAGTATTCAGGGGAGCAATCAGCCCCAGCATTTT.

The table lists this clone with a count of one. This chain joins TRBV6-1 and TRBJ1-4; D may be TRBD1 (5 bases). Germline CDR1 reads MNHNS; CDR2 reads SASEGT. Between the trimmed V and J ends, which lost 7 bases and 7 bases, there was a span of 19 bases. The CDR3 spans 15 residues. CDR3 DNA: TGTGCCAGCAAGAGGGACCGACTTAAGGGTGAAAAACTGTTTTTT. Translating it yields CASKRDRLKGEKLFF.

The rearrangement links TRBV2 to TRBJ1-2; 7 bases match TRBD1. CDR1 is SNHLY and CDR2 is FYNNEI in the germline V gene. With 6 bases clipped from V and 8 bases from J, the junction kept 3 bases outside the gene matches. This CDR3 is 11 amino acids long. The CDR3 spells CASSLTGGYTF. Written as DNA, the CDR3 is TGTGCCAGCAGCTTGACAGGGGGCTACACCTTC.

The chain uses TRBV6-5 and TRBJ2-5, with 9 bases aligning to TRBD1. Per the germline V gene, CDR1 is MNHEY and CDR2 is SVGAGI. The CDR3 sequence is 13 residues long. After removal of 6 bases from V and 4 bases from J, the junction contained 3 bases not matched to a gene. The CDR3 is CASRRTGAETQYF. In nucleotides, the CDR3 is TGTGCCAGCAGACGGACAGGGGCAGAGACCCAGTACTTC.

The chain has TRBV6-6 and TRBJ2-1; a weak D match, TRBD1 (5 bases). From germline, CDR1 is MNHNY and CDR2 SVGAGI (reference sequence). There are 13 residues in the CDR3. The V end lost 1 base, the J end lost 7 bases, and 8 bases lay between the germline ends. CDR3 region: CASSYWAGNEQFF. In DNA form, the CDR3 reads TGTGCCAGCAGTTACTGGGCAGGGAATGAGCAGTTCTTC.